The T cell receptor (beta chain) under discussion was sequenced for a study of cytomegalovirus exposure and HLA in healthy donors. At the level of the study: The platform used for the 110 or so validation repertoires matched that of the roughly 630 first-cohort repertoires, a later analysis reported. General observations from the study: Some public TCRs appeared in many individuals, while most sequences were rare. Cytomegalovirus-associated status was assigned to around 160 TCR beta chains.

The length of the CDR3 is 16 residues. The V gene end was trimmed by 1 base and the J gene end by 2 bases; junction bases not matched to a gene: 5. Germline lookup yields CDR1 SGHTA and CDR2 FQGNSA. Assay: immunoSEQ multiplex PCR; the TCRdb copy retains only in-frame clones and omits some. The sample lists more than 95,000 clones, more than 95% occurring once. Comment on this clone: Its antigen is not known.

Sequenced sample: PBMCs. The TCR sequence derives from a young man in good health and CMV-seronegative. This chain uses TRBV7-2 with TRBJ2-7, with 10 bases fitting TRBD2. The CDR3 here is CASSLVSSGSPYEQYF. The CDR3 DNA follows: TGTGCCAGCAGCTTAGTCTCTAGCGGGAGTCCCTACGAGCAGTACTTC.